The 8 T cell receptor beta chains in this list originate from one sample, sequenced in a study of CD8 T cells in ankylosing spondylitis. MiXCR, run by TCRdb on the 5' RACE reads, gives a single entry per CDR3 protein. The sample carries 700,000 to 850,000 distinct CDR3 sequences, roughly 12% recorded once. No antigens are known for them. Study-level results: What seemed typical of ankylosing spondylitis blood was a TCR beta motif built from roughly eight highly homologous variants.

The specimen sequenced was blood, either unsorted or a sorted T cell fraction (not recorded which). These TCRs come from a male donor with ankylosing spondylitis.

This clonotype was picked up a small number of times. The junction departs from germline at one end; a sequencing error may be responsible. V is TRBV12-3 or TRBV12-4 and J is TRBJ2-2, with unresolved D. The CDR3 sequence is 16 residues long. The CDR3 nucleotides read TGTGCCAGCAGCCCTAGTGCCGGGTCGAAGACCGGGGAGCTGTTTTTT. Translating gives CASSPSAGSKTGELFF.

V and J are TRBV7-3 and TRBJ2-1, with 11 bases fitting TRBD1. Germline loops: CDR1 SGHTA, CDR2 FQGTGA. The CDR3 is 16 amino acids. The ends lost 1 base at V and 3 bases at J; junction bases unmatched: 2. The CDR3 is CASSLIGTGGYNEQFF. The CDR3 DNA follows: TGTGCCAGCAGCTTAATCGGGACAGGGGGCTACAATGAGCAGTTCTTC.

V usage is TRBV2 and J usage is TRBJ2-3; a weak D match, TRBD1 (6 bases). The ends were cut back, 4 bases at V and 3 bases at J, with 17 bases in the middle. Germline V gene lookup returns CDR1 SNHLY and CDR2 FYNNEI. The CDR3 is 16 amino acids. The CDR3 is CASSVTGFSITDTQYF. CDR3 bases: TGTGCCAGCAGTGTAACAGGGTTCTCCATAACAGATACGCAGTATTTT.

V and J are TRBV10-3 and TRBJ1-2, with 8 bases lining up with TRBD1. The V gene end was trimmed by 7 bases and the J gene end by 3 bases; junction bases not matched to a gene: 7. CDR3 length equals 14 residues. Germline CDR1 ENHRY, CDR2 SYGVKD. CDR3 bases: TGTGCCATCACGCAGGGGGCGGGCTACTATGGCTACACCTTC. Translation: CAITQGAGYYGYTF.

DNA for the CDR3: TGTGCCAGCAGTTATGGAGCAGGGGTTGATCAGCCCCAGCATTTT. Its translation: CASSYGAGVDQPQHF. The gene calls are TRBV6-5 and TRBJ1-5; TRBD1 might be the D (6 bases). Germline CDR1 reads MNHEY; CDR2 reads SVGAGI. The CDR3 has 15 amino acids. Trimming removed 3 bases at V and 5 bases at J, with 14 bases between.

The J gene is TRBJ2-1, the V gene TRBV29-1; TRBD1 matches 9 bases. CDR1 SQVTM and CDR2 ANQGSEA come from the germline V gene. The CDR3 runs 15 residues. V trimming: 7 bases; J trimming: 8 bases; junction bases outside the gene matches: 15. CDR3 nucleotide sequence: TGCAGCGCCAGACCCCGGGACAGGGCGCAGGATGAGCAGTTCTTC. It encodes CSARPRDRAQDEQFF.

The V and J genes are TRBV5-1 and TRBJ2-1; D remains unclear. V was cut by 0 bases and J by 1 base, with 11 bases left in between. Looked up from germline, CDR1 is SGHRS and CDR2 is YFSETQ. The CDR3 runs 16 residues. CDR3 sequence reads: CASSLGPFHSYNEQFF. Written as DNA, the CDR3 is TGCGCCAGCAGCTTGGGCCCCTTCCATTCCTACAATGAGCAGTTCTTC.

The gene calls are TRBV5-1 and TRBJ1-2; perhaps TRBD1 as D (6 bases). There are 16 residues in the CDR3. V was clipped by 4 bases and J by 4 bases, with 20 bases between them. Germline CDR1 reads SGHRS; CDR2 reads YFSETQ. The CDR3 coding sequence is TGCGCCAGCAGCCCGCCGACAGGATTCTCATTCTATGGCTACACCTTC. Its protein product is CASSPPTGFSFYGYTF.